The 3 T cell receptor beta chains below all came from one sample that was sequenced in a study of T cells after yellow fever vaccination. TCRdb reprocessed the 5' RACE reads via MiXCR and lists one record per CDR3 protein. Altogether 120,000 or so distinct CDR3 sequences are present, 8% to 10% being singletons, with the ten largest covering 30% to 40%. This specimen was CD8+ T cells sorted from PBMCs, taken on the day of the yellow fever booster vaccination. These receptors were obtained from a man aged 18 to 29 who received the YFV17D yellow fever vaccine.

In its sample, this clonotype was seen many times. J is TRBJ1-2 and V is TRBV24-1, with D tentatively TRBD1 (5 bases). Germline V gene data show CDR1 as KGHDR and CDR2 as SFDVKD. Trimming took 5 bases from V and 4 from J, leaving 10 bases between them. The CDR3 contains 13 residues. CDR3 nucleotides: TGTGCCACCAGTGTAGACAGAGCCTATGGCTACACCTTC. Translated: CATSVDRAYGYTF.

The chain recombines TRBV7-9 with TRBJ2-5; 8 bases line up with TRBD2. The CDR3 is 16 residues long. In germline, CDR1 is SEHNR, CDR2 FQNEAQ (reference sequence). V dropped 5 bases and J dropped 0; count of bases not matched to a gene: 8. As DNA, the CDR3 is TGTGCCAGCAGCCCCGGGGGGGGGCTATACCAAGAGACCCAGTACTTC. Translated, it gives CASSPGGGLYQETQYF.

This clonotype was observed a few times. CDR3 nucleotides: TGCAGTGCTAGGCCAACCGGGACTGCATATCCCTACGAGCAGTACGTC. Amino acids: CSARPTGTAYPYEQYV. This sequence joins TRBV20-1 and TRBJ2-7; TRBD2 is a possible D gene (6 bases). The length of the CDR3 is 16 residues. The germline V gene encodes CDR1 DFQATT and CDR2 SNEGSKA (reference sequence). The V end lost 3 bases, the J end lost 2 bases, and 20 bases lay between the germline ends.